What follows are 10 T cell receptor beta chains derived from one specimen sequenced in a study of identical twins' blood T cells. Via MiXCR, TCRdb re-called the 5' RACE reads, giving one row per CDR3 protein. The sample has about 370,000 distinct CDR3 sequences, about 28% seen once. The material sequenced was PBMCs. Receptors were obtained from a woman aged 18-50 years in good health.

This clonotype has only a few counts. J is TRBJ2-1 and V is TRBV4-1; D ambiguous. The V and J ends lost 0 bases and 3 bases respectively, with 9 bases between them. Germline assignment: CDR1 MGHRA and CDR2 YSYEKL. The CDR3 is 15 residues long. The CDR3 here is CASSQDLPGYNEQFF. CDR3 DNA: TGCGCCAGCAGCCAAGATCTCCCTGGCTACAATGAGCAGTTCTTC.

The chain is built from TRBV29-1 and TRBJ2-1; D perhaps matches TRBD1 (6 bases). The CDR3 is made up of 15 amino acids. V was trimmed by 3 bases and J by 1 base, leaving 13 bases between them. Germline assignment: CDR1 SQVTM and CDR2 ANQGSEA. The CDR3 sequence is CSVEGVGGSYNEQFF. CDR3 coding DNA: TGCAGCGTTGAGGGTGTAGGGGGATCCTACAATGAGCAGTTCTTC.

The chain joins TRBV6-5 to TRBJ1-2; the match to TRBD1 covers 7 bases. Trimming removed 2 bases from V and 4 bases from J; junction bases left unmatched: 10. From germline, CDR1 is MNHEY and CDR2 SVGAGI. There are 16 residues in the CDR3. Here the CDR3 DNA reads TGTGCCAGCAGTTACCTTCCCGTCGACAGGGCCTATGGCTACACCTTC. This sequence encodes CASSYLPVDRAYGYTF.

V is TRBV18 and J is TRBJ2-3, with D perhaps matching TRBD2 (6 bases). This CDR3 spans 16 amino acids. CDR1 and CDR2 (germline): KGHSH, LQKENI. V lost 0 bases, J lost 5 bases, and 15 bases lay in between. The CDR3 sequence: CASSPPSGVFGDTQYF. In DNA, the CDR3 is TGTGCCAGCTCACCACCTTCGGGAGTATTTGGAGATACGCAGTATTTT.

The chain is built from TRBV5-1 and TRBJ1-1, with a weak D call TRBD1 (5 bases). Trimming left V 0 bases short and J 3 bases short, with 9 bases between. In germline, CDR1 is SGHRS, CDR2 YFSETQ. The CDR3 contains 14 residues. The CDR3, as DNA: TGCGCCAGCAGCTTGGGGGACGGGTACACTGAAGCTTTCTTT. It is translated as CASSLGDGYTEAFF.

This clonotype was counted at least ten times. CDR3 DNA sequence: TGCGCCAGCAGCCAAGATGTAGGGTTGCAGACCCAGTACTTC. It codes for CASSQDVGLQTQYF. J is TRBJ2-5 and V is TRBV4-3; D unresolved. V gave up 0 bases and J gave up 6 bases, with 11 bases separating them. CDR1 LGHNA and CDR2 YSLEER come from the germline V gene. CDR3 length equals 14 residues.

The chain is built from TRBV28 and TRBJ1-1; 8 bases are a match to TRBD1. This CDR3 is 14 amino acids long. Germline lookup yields CDR1 MDHEN and CDR2 SYDVKM. With V trimmed by 6 bases and J by 7 bases, 10 bases remained unmatched. This CDR3 reads CASSSRTGGGEAFF. CDR3 sequence (DNA): TGTGCCAGCAGCTCACGAACAGGGGGGGGTGAAGCTTTCTTT.

The chain links TRBV5-1 to TRBJ2-3; D remains unclear. The length of the CDR3 is 12 residues. CDR1 is SGHRS and CDR2 is YFSETQ in the germline V gene. V lost 1 base, J lost 6 bases, and 6 bases lay in between. The CDR3 spells CASSLQYDTQYF. DNA of the CDR3: TGCGCCAGCAGCTTGCAGTACGATACGCAGTATTTT. Drawing the rest from reference TRBV5-1 and TRBJ2-3, the complete variable domain is KAGVTQTPRYLIKTRGQQVTLSCSPISGHRSVSWYQQTPGQGLQFLFEYFSETQRNKGNFPGRFSGRQFSNSRSEMNVSTLELGDSALYLCASSLQYDTQYFGPGTRLTVL.

The V and J genes are TRBV20-1 and TRBJ2-1, with 13 positions matching TRBD2. Germline CDR1 and CDR2: DFQATT and SNEGSKA (reference sequence). CDR3 length equals 14 residues. With 6 bases clipped from V and 2 bases from J, the junction kept 1 base outside the gene matches. CDR3 in amino acids: CSAGTSGAYNEQFF. In DNA form, the CDR3 reads TGCAGTGCCGGGACTAGCGGGGCCTACAATGAGCAGTTCTTC.

The chain links TRBV28 to TRBJ2-2; 12 bases match TRBD2. CDR1 and CDR2 (germline): MDHEN, SYDVKM. The junction had 5 bases not matched to a gene; V was cut back by 6 bases and J by 3 bases. The CDR3 runs to 16 residues. The CDR3: CASRSASGRDTGELFF. The CDR3 DNA reads TGTGCCAGCAGATCCGCTAGCGGGAGGGACACCGGGGAGCTGTTTTTT.